The subject of this entry is one TCR beta chain. The antigen remains undetermined. This specimen belongs to a study of T cells and Merkel cell carcinoma outcomes. Overall study results and limits: Repertoire plus T-cell density reportedly predicted Merkel cell carcinoma outcomes.

The assay was immunoSEQ multiplex PCR, and TCRdb's table has in-frame clones only and misses some. The sample lists more than 3,500 clones, about 92% occurring once. V was pared by 11 bases and J by 4 bases, with 15 bases between. Looked up from germline, CDR1 is LNHDA and CDR2 is SQIVND (reference sequence). The CDR3 covers 13 residues. The chain couples TRBV19 to TRBJ2-1; TRBD2 is a possible D gene (5 bases). Material: tumor tissue from Merkel cell carcinoma. This clonotype was obtained from a human donor with Merkel cell carcinoma. The CDR3: CAVERSPYNEQFF. The CDR3 DNA is TGTGCCGTCGAGCGGTCTCCGTACAATGAGCAGTTCTTC. The full variable domain, in which reference TRBV19 and TRBJ2-1 provide the parts outside the CDR3, is DGGITQSPKYLFRKEGQNVTLSCEQNLNHDAMYWYRQDPGQGLRLIYYSQIVNDFQKGDIAEGYSVSREKKESFPLTVTSAQKNPTAFYLCAVERSPYNEQFFGPGTRLTVL.